The 29 T cell receptor beta chains given below trace back to one sample, sequenced in a study of blood T cell repertoires in COVID-19 (TCRdb year 2020). The method behind the library was the immunoSEQ multiplex PCR assay. TCRdb took this table from immuneACCESS and kept in-frame rearrangements with V and J called. Such tables lack part of the clones; where checked against another copy, unresolved V genes explain under half of the gap, and the rest is unexplained. The sample data list around 190,000 clones, and approximately 78% of these were observed just once. Together, the top ten hold nearly 9.5% of the sample. Sequencing used PBMCs or T cells enriched from blood (not recorded which). The receptors were sampled from a man aged 35 to 55 who had recovered from COVID-19.

V is TRBV19 and J is TRBJ1-5, with 9 nucleotides matching TRBD1. The germline V gene has CDR1 LNHDA and CDR2 SQIVND (reference sequence). The CDR3 has 13 amino acids. The V segment lost 6 bases and the J segment 7 bases; nucleotides outside the gene matches: 4. The CDR3 nucleotides read TGTGCCAGTAGGGACAGGGGAAGGCAGCCCCAGCATTTT. Its protein is CASRDRGRQPQHF.

The V call is TRBV30, the J call TRBJ2-3; 9 positions match TRBD1. Germline CDR1 GTSNPN, CDR2 SVGIG (reference sequence). The CDR3 contains 15 residues. V trimming: 3 bases; J trimming: 2 bases; junction bases outside the gene matches: 6. As DNA, the CDR3 is TGTGCCTGGAGCCCGGGACAGGGTTTCACAGATACGCAGTATTTT. Amino acids: CAWSPGQGFTDTQYF.

The gene calls are TRBV5-4 and TRBJ1-6; 7 bases map to TRBD1. The J segment lost 7 bases and the V segment lost 3 bases, leaving 7 bases of the junction unmatched. The germline V gene has CDR1 SGHNT and CDR2 YYREEE (reference sequence). CDR3 size: 15 residues. The CDR3 nucleotides read TGTGCCAGCAGCTCCCCAGGGGGAAGAAATTCACCCCTCCACTTT. Translation gives CASSSPGGRNSPLHF.

The chain links TRBV3-1 (or the pseudogene TRBV3-2) to TRBJ1-2; D is unclear. Germline-derived CDR1 and CDR2 are LGHDT and YNNKEL (reference sequence). The CDR3 is 14 residues long. Trimming cost V 0 bases and J 7 bases, with 12 bases left between them. The CDR3 DNA sequence: TGTGCCAGCAGCCAAGATGCCGGGGTGGGTGGCTACACCTTC. Translating gives CASSQDAGVGGYTF.

This chain uses TRBV3-1 (or the pseudogene TRBV3-2) with TRBJ2-3; 9 bases are shared with TRBD1. The CDR3 extends over 16 amino acids. With V trimmed by 5 bases and J by 1 base, 7 bases remained unmatched. Germline-derived CDR1 and CDR2 are LGHDT and YNNKEL (reference sequence). CDR3 sequence reads: CASSKGQGTGTDTQYF. CDR3 sequence (DNA): TGTGCCAGCAGCAAAGGACAGGGGACCGGCACAGATACGCAGTATTTT.

For this clone: This same CDR3 is encoded by further DNA sequences in the sample. The gene calls are TRBV5-1 and TRBJ2-3; 10 bases are shared with TRBD1. Germline V gives CDR1 SGHRS, CDR2 YFSETQ. Trimming cost V 4 bases and J 1 base; bases outside gene matches: 3. This CDR3 has 15 amino acids. CDR3: CASSRQGAGTDTQYF. CDR3 DNA sequence: TGCGCCAGCAGCAGACAGGGGGCAGGCACAGATACGCAGTATTTT.

The gene calls are TRBV18 and TRBJ1-1; D perhaps matches TRBD1 (6 bases). Germline V gives CDR1 KGHSH, CDR2 LQKENI. There are 13 residues in the CDR3. The V and J ends lost 6 bases and 1 base respectively, with 9 bases between them. The CDR3 loop is CASSTTGNTEAFF. CDR3 bases: TGTGCCAGCTCGACGACAGGGAACACTGAAGCTTTCTTT.

This clone was found a few times. The genes are TRBV27 and TRBJ1-3; TRBD1 aligns across 7 bases. Germline loops: CDR1 MNHEY, CDR2 SMNVEV (reference sequence). Trimming removed 5 bases from V and 4 bases from J; junction bases left unmatched: 5. The CDR3 is 14 amino acids. DNA of the CDR3: TGTGCCAGCAGTCCAAAGGGACAGGGAAACACCATATATTTT. Its translation: CASSPKGQGNTIYF.

This clone was seen more than once but under ten times. The chain uses TRBV5-4 and TRBJ1-1, with 7 nucleotides matching TRBD1. CDR3 length: 15 amino acids. With 4 bases clipped from V and 7 bases from J, the junction kept 13 bases outside the gene matches. Germline CDR1 and CDR2: SGHNT and YYREEE (reference sequence). The CDR3 spells CASSPQPGRGVEAFF. The CDR3 DNA reads TGTGCCAGCAGCCCCCAACCCGGCAGGGGGGTTGAAGCTTTCTTT.

This clone was detected once. The rearrangement joins TRBV28 to TRBJ1-2; D is perhaps TRBD1 (6 bases). V was pared by 8 bases and J by 0 bases, with 16 bases between. Germline V gene lookup returns CDR1 MDHEN and CDR2 SYDVKM. The CDR3 runs to 15 residues. The CDR3 here is CASGDTGRTNYGYTF. The CDR3, as DNA: TGTGCCAGCGGAGACACAGGGCGCACTAACTATGGCTACACCTTC.

The genes are TRBV4-2 and TRBJ2-5; 7 bases fit TRBD2. V was clipped by 5 bases and J by 3 bases; unmatched bases: 12. The CDR3 covers 16 residues. Looked up from germline, CDR1 is LGHNA and CDR2 is YNFKEQ. The CDR3 loop is CASSEGPGGKEETQYF. In nucleotides, the CDR3 is TGTGCCAGCAGCGAAGGACCGGGGGGTAAAGAAGAGACCCAGTACTTC.

This clone was observed a handful of times. The chain joins TRBV2 to TRBJ1-2; D ambiguous. Trimming removed 6 bases from V and 7 bases from J, with 12 bases in between. Germline CDR1 is SNHLY and CDR2 is FYNNEI. The CDR3 runs to 12 residues. The CDR3 here is CASSLSGSGYTF. In DNA, the CDR3 is TGTGCCAGCAGCCTGTCCGGGTCTGGCTACACCTTC.

The gene calls are TRBV28 and TRBJ1-5; the match to TRBD1 covers 7 bases. Germline V lookup: CDR1 MDHEN, CDR2 SYDVKM. The V gene end was trimmed by 5 bases and the J gene end by 6 bases; junction bases not matched to a gene: 7. The CDR3 covers 14 residues. CDR3 sequence reads: CASSQVTGLQPQHF. CDR3 sequence (DNA): TGTGCCAGCAGTCAAGTGACAGGGCTTCAGCCCCAGCATTTT.

The rearrangement links TRBV6-1 to TRBJ2-5; D perhaps matches TRBD2 (6 bases). V dropped 2 bases and J dropped 4 bases, with 11 bases sitting between them. Looked up from germline, CDR1 is MNHNS and CDR2 is SASEGT. The CDR3 is made up of 14 amino acids. The CDR3 sequence: CASSEPGGPETQYF. For the CDR3, the DNA is TGTGCCAGCAGTGAACCTGGAGGGCCAGAGACCCAGTACTTC.

This clone was counted once. The V and J genes are TRBV28 and TRBJ1-2; D is uncertain. Trimming removed 8 bases at V and 7 bases at J, with 11 bases between. The germline gives CDR1 MDHEN, CDR2 SYDVKM. The CDR3 loop spans 11 amino acids. The CDR3 DNA reads as TGTGCCAGCCGACGAGGAGTTGGCTACACCTTC. Protein product: CASRRGVGYTF.

CDR3 region: CASSLRSHRGYNEQFF. In DNA, the CDR3 is TGTGCCAGCAGCTTGCGATCGCACAGGGGTTACAATGAGCAGTTCTTC. V usage is TRBV7-8 and J usage is TRBJ2-1; 7 bases agree with TRBD1. The CDR3 has 16 amino acids. V shed 3 bases and J 4 bases; nucleotides not matched to a gene: 9. Per the germline V gene, CDR1 is SGHVS and CDR2 is FQNEAQ.

The chain recombines TRBV10-3 with TRBJ1-4; 9 bases line up with TRBD1. Germline V gene lookup returns CDR1 ENHRY and CDR2 SYGVKD. The junction had 3 bases not matched to a gene; V was cut back by 2 bases and J by 8 bases. The CDR3 is 14 amino acids. This CDR3 reads CAISEGTGLEKLFF. Here the CDR3 DNA reads TGTGCCATCAGTGAGGGGACAGGGTTGGAAAAACTGTTTTTT.

This chain joins TRBV5-4 and TRBJ1-4, with 8 bases lining up with TRBD1. The V segment lost 4 bases and the J segment 7 bases; nucleotides outside the gene matches: 3. This CDR3 comprises 13 residues. CDR1 and CDR2 (germline): SGHNT, YYREEE (reference sequence). The DNA for the CDR3 is TGTGCCAGCAGCCGCGACAGGGGTGAAAAACTGTTTTTT. Protein product: CASSRDRGEKLFF.

The rearrangement uses TRBV6-5 and TRBJ1-1; D unclear. This CDR3 is built from 14 residues. The V and J ends lost 5 bases and 5 bases respectively, with 15 bases between them. Looked up from germline, CDR1 is MNHEY and CDR2 is SVGAGI. The DNA of the CDR3 is TGTGCCAGCAGTAGACAAATTGACGTAACTGAAGCTTTCTTT. Translation gives CASSRQIDVTEAFF.

At least ten counts were recorded for this clone. The V gene is TRBV7-9, the J gene TRBJ2-1, with 7 nucleotides matching TRBD1. The germline gives CDR1 SEHNR, CDR2 FQNEAQ (reference sequence). The junction had 9 bases not matched to a gene; V was cut back by 3 bases and J by 4 bases. CDR3 length: 16 amino acids. The CDR3 DNA reads TGTGCCAGCAGCTTTAAACAGGGGTTGGTGTACAATGAGCAGTTCTTC. Protein sequence: CASSFKQGLVYNEQFF.

The chain is built from TRBV14 and TRBJ2-3, with 8 nucleotides matching TRBD1. Unmatched junction bases numbered 8, after V lost 3 bases and J lost 3 bases. This CDR3 has 16 amino acids. CDR1 and CDR2 (germline): SGHDN, FVKESK. CDR3 bases: TGTGCCAGCAGCCATCGGGGCAGGGGGCAGACAGATACGCAGTATTTT. This sequence encodes CASSHRGRGQTDTQYF.

This clone was seen once. V gene TRBV28 combines with J gene TRBJ1-3; D uncertain. The CDR3 runs to 16 residues. V lost 5 bases, J lost 2 bases, and 16 bases lay in between. Germline V lookup: CDR1 MDHEN, CDR2 SYDVKM. In DNA form, the CDR3 reads TGTGCCAGCAGTACCACGATGGTGAGGGCTGGAAACACCATATATTTT. Residues: CASSTTMVRAGNTIYF.

The chain has TRBV10-2 and TRBJ2-1; no clear D gene. The V end was cut by 1 base, the J end by 7 bases, with 5 bases between. The germline V gene has CDR1 WSHSY and CDR2 SAAADI. The CDR3 consists of 12 residues. CDR3 in DNA: TGCGCCAGCAGTGAGTATCGGAATGAGCAGTTCTTC. It yields the protein CASSEYRNEQFF.

This clone was detected only a few times. The chain couples TRBV7-2 to TRBJ1-5; D gene ambiguous. The CDR3 has 14 residues. V was pared by 2 bases and J by 7 bases, with 12 bases between. Germline CDR1 SGHTA, CDR2 FQGNSA. This chain's CDR3 is CASSLIGSRQPQHF. The DNA of the CDR3 is TGTGCCAGCAGCTTAATCGGGTCCCGCCAGCCCCAGCATTTT. Filled out from reference TRBV7-2 and TRBJ1-5, the complete variable domain reads GAGVSQSPSNKVTEKGKDVELRCDPISGHTALYWYRQSLGQGLEFLIYFQGNSAPDKSGLPSDRFSAERTGGSVSTLTIQRTQQEDSAVYLCASSLIGSRQPQHFGDGTRLSIL.

The CDR3 DNA reads TGTGCCAGCAGTGAAGAGTACGCGGCTGTATACGAGCAGTACTTC. Its translation is CASSEEYAAVYEQYF. The V and J genes are TRBV6-1 and TRBJ2-7; the D is unclear. CDR1 and CDR2 (germline): MNHNS, SASEGT. V was pared by 1 base and J by 4 bases, with 14 bases between. The CDR3 is made up of 15 amino acids.

V gene TRBV3-1 (or the pseudogene TRBV3-2) combines with J gene TRBJ2-1; 13 bases fit TRBD2. From germline, CDR1 is LGHDT and CDR2 YNNKEL (reference sequence). The V gene end was trimmed by 1 base and the J gene end by 3 bases; junction bases not matched to a gene: 9. The CDR3 spans 19 residues. CDR3 DNA: TGTGCCAGCAGCCAAGGGGCACTAGCGGGAGGGATTTTCTACAATGAGCAGTTCTTC. Translating gives CASSQGALAGGIFYNEQFF.

This clone was observed a few times. The chain employs TRBV5-8 and TRBJ2-1, with TRBD2 identical over 8 bases. The CDR3 consists of 15 residues. The J segment lost 7 bases and the V segment lost 1 base, leaving 7 bases of the junction unmatched. The germline gives CDR1 SGHTS, CDR2 YDEGEE. CDR3 sequence: CASSLQAGVGNEQFF. In DNA form, the CDR3 reads TGTGCCAGCAGCTTGCAAGCGGGAGTAGGAAATGAGCAGTTCTTC.

This clone was picked up a small number of times. The J gene is TRBJ1-1, the V gene TRBV18, with D perhaps TRBD1 (5 bases). The germline V gene has CDR1 KGHSH and CDR2 LQKENI. CDR3 length equals 15 residues. Trimming took off 3 bases at V and 5 bases at J, with 16 bases between the two ends. CDR3 protein: CASSPPQGRRTEAFF. The CDR3 bases are TGTGCCAGCTCACCCCCGCAGGGAAGGCGGACTGAAGCTTTCTTT.

This clone turned up a few times. In DNA form, the CDR3 reads TGTGCCAGCAGCTTGGAAGGTAGTTCAAGGGGTGGGGAGCAGTTCTTC. Its translation: CASSLEGSSRGGEQFF. The rearrangement joins TRBV5-4 to TRBJ2-1; D perhaps matches TRBD1 (5 bases). V was shortened by 0 bases and J by 10 bases, with 20 bases between the two germline ends. The CDR3 has 16 residues. The germline gives CDR1 SGHNT, CDR2 YYREEE (reference sequence).